This entry lists 4 T cell receptor beta chains sequenced from one sample in a study of T cell responses to AZD1222 COVID-19 vaccine. The method was immunoSEQ multiplex PCR; TCRdb's version includes in-frame clones alone and lacks a portion of them. This sample carries 210,000 or so clones, 94% of them seen once, and the ten largest clones take around 1.7%. Sequencing used peripheral blood, obtained 28 days after the second dose of the MenACWY control vaccine. These receptor sequences come from an adult who received the MenACWY meningococcal vaccine as a control.

The chain employs TRBV5-1 and TRBJ2-7; the match to TRBD2 covers 7 bases. The CDR3 consists of 14 residues. CDR1 is SGHRS and CDR2 is YFSETQ in the germline V gene. The junction had 6 bases not matched to a gene; V was cut back by 0 bases and J by 6 bases. CDR3 nucleotides: TGCGCCAGCAGCTTGGTGGCGGGAGCGGGCGAGCAGTACTTC. It is translated as CASSLVAGAGEQYF.

Of note for this clone: The same CDR3 can be traced to other DNA sequences in this sample. The chain employs TRBV28 and TRBJ1-5; no firm D call. V was cut by 4 bases and J by 5 bases, with 3 bases left in between. Germline CDR1 and CDR2: MDHEN and SYDVKM. There are 11 residues in the CDR3. The CDR3 loop is CASSSDQPQHF. The CDR3 nucleotides read TGTGCCAGCAGTTCCGATCAGCCCCAGCATTTT.

The genes are TRBV15 and TRBJ1-6; D gene uncertain. Germline-derived CDR1 and CDR2 are LNHNV and YYDKDF (reference sequence). The V gene lost 0 bases and the J gene lost 7 bases, with 16 bases spanning the gap. The CDR3 totals 17 residues. Here the CDR3 DNA reads TGTGCCACCAGCAGAGATCTGGTCTTAGGGAAAAATTCACCCCTCCACTTT. It specifies CATSRDLVLGKNSPLHF.

This chain links TRBV19 with TRBJ2-1, with TRBD2 matching 8 bases. The CDR3 length is 15 residues. V shed 6 bases, J shed 8 bases, and the junction held 12 bases outside the gene matches. Germline V gives CDR1 LNHDA, CDR2 SQIVND (reference sequence). CDR3 bases: TGTGCCAGTAGGAGTCGAGCGGGAGACGACGATGAGCAGTTCTTC. Translated, it gives CASRSRAGDDDEQFF.